This T cell receptor beta chain was identified during a study of cytomegalovirus exposure and HLA in healthy donors. PCR involved 60 Vbeta and 13 Jbeta primers. The repertoire was sequenced with immunoSEQ multiplex PCR; TCRdb's copy has only in-frame clones and lacks some. The repertoire holds about 82,000 clones, with more than 65% as singletons. Germline V gene data show CDR1 as SGHNT and CDR2 as YYREEE (reference sequence). This CDR3 region has 15 residues. V trimming: 4 bases; J trimming: 4 bases; junction bases outside the gene matches: 10. The rearrangement joins TRBV5-4 to TRBJ2-5; 7 bases are a match to TRBD1. Sequencing used PBMCs. The TCR was taken from a man in his fifties or sixties in good health and CMV-seronegative. CDR3 bases: TGTGCCAGCAGCGGATGGGGGACAGCCATAGAGACCCAGTACTTC. It codes for CASSGWGTAIETQYF.